This paragraph covers one T cell receptor (beta chain) sequence. Which antigen it targets is not known. No much larger clone exists at a distance of one base, and base qualities are not known. The protocol used for the library was the immunoSEQ multiplex PCR assay. For the multiplex PCR, a mixture combining 60 forward primers for TCR Vbeta segments and 13 reverse primers for TCR Jbeta segments was used. A multiplex PCR assay on genomic DNA amplified the CDR3 region of rearranged TCR beta genes. The amplified TCR beta libraries were sequenced on the Illumina HiSeq System as 87-base-pair reads. Per the original workflow: A later analysis counted 65 million to 90 million unique TCR beta chains across the 650 to 800 repertoires, and around 9.9 million of these chains were shared by at least two donors. To remove PCR and sequencing errors, raw reads were error-corrected and collapsed into unique sequences using a nearest-neighbor algorithm that merged closely related sequences. V, D and J gene segments were assigned by aligning CDR3 sequences to IMGT reference sequences. Each retained sequence needed at least a six-nucleotide match to both a V gene segment and a J gene segment. Rearrangements were classified as productive when the CDR3 lacked stop codons and remained in frame with V and J, and all other rearrangements were classified as non-productive. Following IMGT convention, CDR3 was defined as the stretch from the second conserved V-encoded cysteine to the conserved J-encoded phenylalanine. Sequences without an unambiguous match to a single V gene segment were excluded from the earlier analysis of a few hundred of the donors. An earlier analysis of 587 of the donors called V segments functional above 56.7% productive rearrangements and segregating when the between-donor standard deviation exceeded 5%. A statistical classification framework was developed to diagnose cytomegalovirus status using the catalog of TCR beta chain sequences. In a later analysis, TCR nucleotide sequences were compared against IMGT/GENE-DB human TR gene sequences so that V and J genes could be assigned. The TCRdist pipeline was used in a later analysis to assign CDR3 sequences and most-parsimonious VDJ recombination scenarios. A later analysis defined each TCR beta chain by its CDR3 amino acid sequence plus V-gene family, and excluded reads lacking a unique V-gene family. As a way to deal with suspected cross-contamination and a sequencing artifact, a later analysis dropped 640 or so nucleotide sequences that were highly shared and had low generation probability. For each public chain, a later analysis derived a clonal expansion index from normalized ranks of inferred template counts within each repertoire. A later analysis computed generation probabilities with a VDJ recombination model fitted to out-of-frame rearrangements, and checked the results against IGoR. Hypergeometric tests were used in a later analysis to score TCR-TCR, TCR-HLA and TCR-CMV co-occurrence, with a repertoire-size bias correction applied to the TCR pairs. A later analysis estimated false discovery rates by permuting HLA or CMV assignments 20 times. In a later analysis, co-occurring TCRs were grouped with DBSCAN, and TCRdist sequence similarity was added when clustering was performed within HLA-allele-positive subsets. For co-occurrence clustering, repertoires with fewer than 30,000 or more than 120,000 public chains were excluded, along with several repertoires with anomalous nucleotide sharing. TCRdb holds this immuneACCESS table with in-frame rearrangements only. Some clones are missing; in checked studies, unresolved V genes explain under half, and the rest has no known cause. V and J calls and clone size are those listed in that table; D and trimming were worked out from the DNA. The sample profile shows about 120,000 clones; under 70% of them were found once. 7.5% to 9% of the sample is taken by the ten largest.

The data derive from a study of cytomegalovirus exposure and HLA in healthy donors (dated by TCRdb to the late 2010s). Describing the broader study: In an earlier analysis of some 550 of the donors, under 300 Gb of sequence data and 90 million to 130 million unique TCR beta sequences from approximately 180 million T cells were reported. Roughly 310 gigabases of sequencing data and tens of millions of unique TCR sequences were included in an early release covering several hundred HLA-typed donors. Of the roughly 400 genotyped donors, 65% to 90% fell in the genetic ancestry cluster associated with self-reported Caucasian donors. The study was designed to test whether signatures of past pathogen exposure could be identified by cataloging public T cell receptors. The study profiled the T cell repertoires of hundreds of subjects by immunosequencing and related them to cytomegalovirus serostatus. Along with the approximately 650-subject first cohort, a separate validation cohort of around 120 different subjects was used. To predict cytomegalovirus infection status, the study brought together high-throughput TCR immunosequencing, statistical association of individual TCRs with disease status, and machine learning. A later analysis re-examined previously published TCR beta repertoires from more than 550 donors and added high-resolution HLA genotyping to investigate patterns of TCR occurrence. Rather than drawing on any new phenotypic data, the later analysis identified candidate immune exposures from TCR beta sequences and the way those sequences occurred across donors. An earlier analysis of roughly 580 of the donors used high-throughput TCR beta sequencing to judge whether each TCR beta V gene segment behaved as functional or pseudogenic. Donor age, sex, ethnicity and CMV serostatus were compiled alongside the repertoire data. A later genetic analysis used genome-wide SNP genotypes for about three fifths of the 666 donors, treating that subset as a discovery cohort. Every repertoire in the discovery cohort had been generated on one and the same sequencing platform. HLA typing covered class I and class II loci at four-digit resolution. Typing coverage differed by locus: A, B, C, DRB1 and DQB1 were typed in roughly 620-630 donors, DQA1 in about 550, DPA1 in around 580, and DPB1 in roughly 450. Because of strong linkage in the cohort, five DR-DQ haplotypes were treated as single units for association and clustering. Among roughly 400 genotyped donors of the cohort, an average of approximately 240,000 unique TCR beta nucleotide sequences was sequenced per donor, of which roughly 17% were non-productive. Results and caveats for the whole study, not just this receptor: A later analysis found that TCR association rates varied across HLA loci, with DRB1 alleles showing the most associated TCRs and HLA-C alleles the fewest. Linkage disequilibrium might explain the correlated functional status among segregating V segments, but an unknown experimental factor could not be excluded. In vitro tests confirmed that a few of the cytomegalovirus-associated TCR beta chains recognize cytomegalovirus antigens. Some IMGT-functional V segments, including TRBV6-2 and TRBV6-3, could not be distinguished by the 87-base-pair reads and were therefore excluded. Specific HLA alleles were associated with some 15,000 TCR beta sequences at a false discovery rate of 0.05 in a later analysis. In an earlier analysis of more than 500 of the donors, most TCR beta V segments appeared in productive rearrangements about 87% or about 30% of the time, broadly matching IMGT annotations. A later analysis found that HLA-associated TCR beta chains were more clonally expanded and had lower generation probabilities than equally common non-associated chains. It was suggested by the authors that the approach could potentially be generalized to other disease states and immunological phenotypes. Cytomegalovirus status was reported to be diagnosed by the classifier with high specificity and sensitivity in both the original and validation cohorts. A cluster of highly shared sequence variants was judged likely to be a technical artifact of the sequencing pipeline. A later analysis reported that several top co-occurrence clusters appeared linked to parvovirus B19, influenza, CMV and Epstein-Barr virus. While some public TCRs were present in many individuals, most TCR sequences turned up only very rarely across donors. Most CMV-associated TCR beta chains appeared to be HLA-restricted in a later analysis, and the HLA associations seemed to be driven largely by CMV exposure. Compared with the 666-donor mean, donors in an Asian-associated ancestry cluster had fewer N-insertions in productive TCRs, according to a later genetic analysis. The presence/absence analyses assumed that sequencing depth was roughly uniform across donors, and that assumption may not be true. V-gene and J-gene trimming of TCR beta chains was associated with a missense DCLRE1C variant in a later genetic analysis, and the association was replicated in an independent cohort. The study listed 170 or so TCR beta chains as associated with cytomegalovirus. Seventeen rarely observed V segments, including chromosome 9 orphons, were excluded from the earlier analysis of just under 600 of the donors because counts were too low. A further reported finding was that TCR beta sequences accurately predicted the HLA-A and HLA-B alleles for most subjects in the first cohort. Because HLA typing was unavailable for some donors at each locus, only the typed subset was used in association tests. This cohort had only TCR beta chains sequenced, and the lack of alpha or paired-chain data limited which features could be detected. CMV serostatus was the only immune exposure information available for the cohort. When HLA alleles, especially DR and DQ, strongly co-occurred, attributing TCR associations to individual alleles was difficult.

CDR1 SGDLS and CDR2 YYNGEE are derived from the germline V gene. Unmatched junction bases come to 18, with V trimmed by 4 bases and J by 4 bases. Reading from cysteine to phenylalanine, the CDR3 counts 18 amino acids. The CDR3 DNA has 54 bases and is translated from base 1. The cohort comprised fewer than 700 healthy bone marrow donors. At the time of sampling, every cohort member was nominally healthy, though immune exposures that went unrecorded were likely present. The donor was CMV seropositive and was included in the group of around 300 seropositive cohort members. A peripheral blood sample was collected from each donor, and TCR beta sequencing was performed on peripheral blood mononuclear cells. Genomic DNA extraction from the blood cell samples was performed with the Qiagen DNeasy Blood Extraction Kit.

The chain links TRBV9 with TRBJ1-2; 8 bases in the junction line up with TRBD1. The sequence derives from a man younger than 30 in good health and CMV-seropositive. The material sequenced was PBMCs. The DNA sequence reads TGTGCCAGCAGCCTAAACCCCCCCGGGACAGGTATTACCTATGGCTACACCTTC. This codes for CASSLNPPGTGITYGYTF.